Listed below are T cell receptor beta chains from one sample, sequenced in a study of CD8+ T cells in alopecia areata. TCRdb keeps only in-frame clones here, not all; method: immunoSEQ multiplex PCR. The sample includes 150,000 or so clones, 45% to 55% of them seen just once. The sample in question was CD8+ T cells sorted from blood, obtained at week 0. These receptors came from a human donor with alopecia areata. CDR3s include the opening cysteine and the closing phenylalanine or tryptophan. D genes are given only for firm matches. Some rows have no size entry. The others give once, few or many, or a class for an expanded clone.

V	D	J	size	DNA	CDR3
TRBV4-1	.	TRBJ2-7	.	TGCGCCAGCAGCCACCGACAGACAGAACCCTACGAGCAGTACTTC	CASSHRQTEPYEQYF
TRBV9	TRBD2	TRBJ2-7	.	TGTGCCAGCAGCGTAGAGGCTAGCGGGCCCTACGAGCAGTACTTC	CASSVEASGPYEQYF
TRBV13	.	TRBJ2-3	few	TGCGCCAGCAGCCAAGACCCTTCTTCCGCGGATACGCAGTATTTT	CASSQDPSSADTQYF
TRBV9	TRBD1	TRBJ1-2	once	TGTGCCAGCAGCGGTACCGGACAGGGGGTCTATGGCTACACCTTC	CASSGTGQGVYGYTF
TRBV30	.	TRBJ1-5	few	TGTGCTGTCACGATGGGGACGGGTGAGCCCCAGCATTTT	CAVTMGTGEPQHF
TRBV15	.	TRBJ2-3	.	TGTGCCACCAGCAGAGCCATCGGTTCGTCTAGAGATACGCAGTATTTT	CATSRAIGSSRDTQYF
TRBV19	TRBD1	TRBJ2-7	.	TGTGCCAGTAGTACGGGACAGGGGCCCTACGAGCAGTACTTC	CASSTGQGPYEQYF
TRBV7-6	TRBD2	TRBJ2-2	.	TGTGCCAGCAGCCAACTAGCGGGGGGCTTGAACACCGGGGAGCTGTTTTTT	CASSQLAGGLNTGELFF
TRBV29-1	.	TRBJ2-3	.	TGCAGCGTTCAAGTCCTGGGGACAGATACGCAGTATTTT	CSVQVLGTDTQYF
TRBV6-6	.	TRBJ2-1	.	TGTGCCAGCAGACGAGCGCGGACGGATGAGCAGTTCTTC	CASRRARTDEQFF
TRBV4-3	.	TRBJ2-1	.	TGCGCCAGCAGCCCCAAGGGGGGTCACAATGAGCAGTTCTTC	CASSPKGGHNEQFF
TRBV5-1	.	TRBJ1-2	.	TGCGCCAGCAGCCTTGATCTAAAGGGCTACACCTTC	CASSLDLKGYTF
TRBV16	.	TRBJ1-4	few	TGTGCCAGCAGCCAAGTGGAGTATGGTGAAAAACTGTTTTTT	CASSQVEYGEKLFF
TRBV30	.	TRBJ2-1	.	TGTGCTGGAATACCCGGAGTCTACAATGAGCAGTTCTTC	CAGIPGVYNEQFF
TRBV13	TRBD1	TRBJ2-7	.	TGTGCCAGCAGCCTCGGGACAGAGTTTTACGAGCAGTACTTC	CASSLGTEFYEQYF
TRBV15	.	TRBJ1-1	.	TGTGCCACCAGCGGCGGTGGGAGTTACACTGAAGCTTTCTTT	CATSGGGSYTEAFF
TRBV25-1	TRBD1	TRBJ2-1	.	TGTGCCAGCAGTGAACCCGGGACAGGGTTTGCATCCTACAATGAGCAGTTCTTC	CASSEPGTGFASYNEQFF
TRBV7-2	.	TRBJ2-1	once	TGTGCCAGCAGCTCTCGCCCGGCAGGGGAGGGCAATGAGCAGTTCTTC	CASSSRPAGEGNEQFF
TRBV12-5	TRBD2	TRBJ2-7	few	TGTGCTAGTGGTCCACCGGGACTAGACTACGAGCAGTACTTC	CASGPPGLDYEQYF
TRBV27	.	TRBJ2-1	.	TGTGCCAGCGCAGACCTTGGTGAGCAGTTCTTC	CASADLGEQFF
TRBV7-9	TRBD1	TRBJ1-1	once	TGTGCCAGCAGCTCACCAGACAGGGGAGACACTGAAGCTTTCTTT	CASSSPDRGDTEAFF
TRBV30	TRBD1	TRBJ1-2	once	TGTGCCTCGGACAGGGAGGACGATGGCTACACCTTC	CASDREDDGYTF
TRBV5-6	.	TRBJ1-6	.	TGTGCCAGCAGCTTGGCCCCAGAACCCAATTCACCCCTCCACTTT	CASSLAPEPNSPLHF
TRBV9	TRBD2	TRBJ2-3	.	TGTGCCAGCAGCGTAGCGGGGGGGGGCACAGATACGCAGTATTTT	CASSVAGGGTDTQYF
TRBV10-2	.	TRBJ2-1	.	TGCGCCAGCAGTTGGAACATAGGCGATGAGCAGTTCTTC	CASSWNIGDEQFF
TRBV10-1	.	TRBJ2-1	.	TGCGCCAGCAGTCCACGCCCGACTGGGTCCTACAATGAGCAGTTCTTC	CASSPRPTGSYNEQFF
TRBV7-7	.	TRBJ2-1	.	TGTGCCAGCAGCTTAGCGATGGGGGGAGAGCAGTTCTTC	CASSLAMGGEQFF
TRBV2	TRBD1	TRBJ1-4	.	TGTGCCAGGAGACAGGGGGCGCGAGAAAAACTGTTTTTT	CARRQGAREKLFF
TRBV30	.	TRBJ1-1	.	TGTGCCTGGAGCCCCGGTCTCTCGGGCACTGAAGCTTTCTTT	CAWSPGLSGTEAFF
TRBV4-3	TRBD1	TRBJ2-3	few	TGCGCCAGCAGCCCGGGGACAGGTAGCACAGATACGCAGTATTTT	CASSPGTGSTDTQYF
TRBV4-1	TRBD2	TRBJ2-1	few	TGCGCCAGCAGCCAAGTAAGCGGGGCTTACAATGAGCAGTTCTTC	CASSQVSGAYNEQFF
TRBV30	.	TRBJ1-1	.	TGTGCCTGGAGTATAGGGCCTGAAGCTTTCTTT	CAWSIGPEAFF
TRBV4-1	.	TRBJ1-2	few	TGCGCCAGCAGCCAAGACGGCAGGGTAGGCGGCTACACCTTC	CASSQDGRVGGYTF
TRBV25-1	TRBD1	TRBJ1-6	.	TGTGCCAGCGCGACAGGGTGGGATTCACCCCTCCACTTT	CASATGWDSPLHF
TRBV10-2	.	TRBJ2-3	many	TGCGCCAGCGGTCCGGGAGATACGCAGTATTTT	CASGPGDTQYF
TRBV7-9	.	TRBJ2-2	.	TGTGCCAGCAACCTACTGGGGGAGCTGTTTTTT	CASNLLGELFF
TRBV30	.	TRBJ1-1	.	TGTGCCTGGAGCCTGAACACTGAAGCTTTCTTT	CAWSLNTEAFF